The 22 T cell receptor beta chains presented below share a single source sample, sequenced in a study of OX40 agonist ivuxolimab in advanced cancers. Repertoires were generated with immunoSEQ multiplex PCR, while TCRdb's copy carries only in-frame clones and drops some. The table includes about 75,000 clones, 70% to 90% detected once. The sample here was CD4+ or CD8+ T cells sorted from blood, taken in a trial of the OX40 agonist ivuxolimab. All receptors derive from an adult with an advanced solid tumor such as melanoma, head and neck, liver or kidney cancer.

This chain joins TRBV6-1 and TRBJ1-5; 7 bases fit TRBD1. This CDR3 contains 14 residues. The V gene end was trimmed by 5 bases and the J gene end by 2 bases; junction bases not matched to a gene: 3. Germline V gene sequence: CDR1 MNHNS, CDR2 SASEGT. CDR3 coding DNA: TGTGCCAGCAGTCGCGGACAGGGCAATCAGCCCCAGCATTTT. Protein product: CASSRGQGNQPQHF.

This clone was detected a few times. A junction boundary mismatches the germline segment, possibly from a read error. The CDR3 sequence: CATSPGTPEAFF. The CDR3 DNA follows: TGTGCCACCAGTCCCGGGACTCCCGAAGCTTTCTTT. The chain combines TRBV6-1 with TRBJ1-1; the D gene is possibly TRBD1 (5 bases). This CDR3 is 12 amino acids long. The germline CDR1 and CDR2 sequences are MNHNS and SASEGT.

J is TRBJ1-3 and V is TRBV7-9; D is possibly TRBD1 (6 bases). Germline values: CDR1 SEHNR, CDR2 FQNEAQ (reference sequence). V dropped 5 bases and J dropped 2 bases, with 13 bases sitting between them. The CDR3 is 15 residues long. The chain's CDR3 is CASSPDRHPGNTIYF. The CDR3 coding sequence is TGTGCCAGCAGCCCAGACAGGCATCCTGGAAACACCATATATTTT.

The CDR3 sequence is CASISPNTGELFF. CDR3 sequence (DNA): TGTGCCAGCATCTCGCCCAACACCGGGGAGCTGTTTTTT. The chain joins TRBV28 to TRBJ2-2; D ambiguous. CDR3 size: 13 residues. Trimming pared 7 bases from V and 2 bases from J, leaving 8 bases between. Germline V gene lookup returns CDR1 MDHEN and CDR2 SYDVKM.

This sequence joins TRBV6-5 and TRBJ2-7; either TRBD1 or TRBD2 may fit D (5 bases each). This CDR3 region has 14 residues. The V and J ends lost 6 bases and 4 bases respectively, with 16 bases between them. Germline values: CDR1 MNHEY, CDR2 SVGAGI. The CDR3 here is CASSLSGTRYEQYF. DNA of the CDR3: TGTGCCAGCAGCCTAAGTGGGACCCGATACGAGCAGTACTTC.

The rearrangement links TRBV19 to TRBJ1-1, with a weak D call TRBD1 (5 bases). V lost 7 bases to trimming and J lost 1 base, with 10 bases between them. Looked up from germline, CDR1 is LNHDA and CDR2 is SQIVND (reference sequence). The length of the CDR3 is 13 residues. CDR3 sequence (DNA): TGTGCCAGTATCCCCGACAGGAACACTGAAGCTTTCTTT. Translating it yields CASIPDRNTEAFF.

The rearrangement uses TRBV7-3 and TRBJ1-2, with unresolved D. This CDR3 contains 15 residues. Trimming removed 2 bases from V and 4 bases from J, with 14 bases in between. CDR1 and CDR2 from the germline V gene are SGHTA and FQGTGA. CDR3 nucleotides: TGTGCCAGCAGCTTATTTAAGGGAGAAAGCTATGGCTACACCTTC. It is translated as CASSLFKGESYGYTF. Filled out from reference TRBV7-3 and TRBJ1-2, the complete variable domain reads GAGVSQTPSNKVTEKGKYVELRCDPISGHTALYWYRQSLGQGPEFLIYFQGTGAADDSGLPNDRFFAVRPEGSVSTLKIQRTERGDSAVYLCASSLFKGESYGYTFGSGTRLTVV.

The V and J genes are TRBV15 and TRBJ2-7, with D perhaps assigned TRBD1 or TRBD2 (6 bases each). V lost 0 bases and J 2 bases, leaving 17 bases between the germline ends. This CDR3 has 17 amino acids. The germline V gene has CDR1 LNHNV and CDR2 YYDKDF (reference sequence). The CDR3 protein is CATSRDRGRGGAYEQYF. CDR3 bases: TGTGCCACCAGCAGAGATCGAGGCAGGGGAGGAGCCTACGAGCAGTACTTC.

The genes are TRBV30 and TRBJ1-5, with D possibly matching TRBD1 (5 bases). Germline V gene sequence: CDR1 GTSNPN, CDR2 SVGIG (reference sequence). Trimming cost V 0 bases and J 7 bases, with 19 bases left between them. CDR3 length: 16 residues. The CDR3 protein is CAWSVHTGVRGQPQHF. CDR3 nucleotides: TGTGCCTGGAGTGTACATACGGGGGTAAGGGGACAGCCCCAGCATTTT.

This chain joins TRBV29-1 and TRBJ2-5, with D possibly TRBD1 on 5 matching bases. The CDR3 has 12 residues. Trimming pared 3 bases from V and 4 bases from J, leaving 9 bases between. CDR1 SQVTM and CDR2 ANQGSEA come from the germline V gene. Here the CDR3 DNA reads TGCAGCGTTGACCCCAGGGCAGAGACCCAGTACTTC. This codes for CSVDPRAETQYF.

V usage is TRBV6-5 and J usage is TRBJ1-5; D is perhaps TRBD1 (6 bases). Germline V gene data show CDR1 as MNHEY and CDR2 as SVGAGI. V gave up 5 bases and J gave up 5 bases, with 13 bases separating them. The CDR3 loop spans 14 amino acids. CDR3 sequence: CASSPGAGYQPQHF. The CDR3 DNA reads TGTGCCAGCAGTCCAGGGGCTGGGTATCAGCCCCAGCATTTT.

The CDR3 nucleotides read TGTGCCACCAGCAGAGATAACGGGAGGAGGGACGAGCAGTACTTC. Translation gives CATSRDNGRRDEQYF. The chain has TRBV15 and TRBJ2-7; 7 bases match TRBD2. The V gene end was trimmed by 0 bases and the J gene end by 5 bases; junction bases not matched to a gene: 7. From germline, CDR1 is LNHNV and CDR2 YYDKDF (reference sequence). This CDR3 is built from 15 residues.

On this clone itself: This specimen includes other DNA sequences encoding the same CDR3. This rearrangement joins TRBV5-8 to TRBJ1-5; D may be TRBD1 (6 bases). This CDR3 region has 14 residues. Trimming pared 3 bases from V and 0 bases from J, leaving 7 bases between. The germline CDR1 and CDR2 sequences are SGHTS and YDEGEE. The CDR3 is CASSWTDSNQPQHF. As DNA, the CDR3 is TGTGCCAGCAGCTGGACAGATAGCAATCAGCCCCAGCATTTT.

The chain links TRBV5-1 to TRBJ2-2; D not resolved. Germline V gene data show CDR1 as SGHRS and CDR2 as YFSETQ. This CDR3 contains 13 residues. Trimming pared 0 bases from V and 8 bases from J, leaving 8 bases between. The CDR3 spells CASSLVGPGELFF. CDR3 bases: TGCGCCAGCAGCTTGGTAGGGCCAGGGGAGCTGTTTTTT.

Details on this clone: The junction differs from germline at one of its ends, possibly a read error. CDR3 DNA: TGTGCCAGTAGTTCCCGTCCAGGGGGCAACCAGCCCCAGCATTTT. Amino acids: CASSSRPGGNQPQHF. The chain combines TRBV19 with TRBJ1-5; the match to TRBD1 covers 8 bases. Germline CDR1 LNHDA, CDR2 SQIVND (reference sequence). This CDR3 is built from 15 residues. Based on the CDR3 plus reference TRBV19 and TRBJ1-5, the full variable domain is DGGITQSPKYLFRKEGQNVTLSCEQNLNHDAMYWYRQDPGQGLRLIYYSQIVNDFQKGDIAEGYSVSREKKESFPLTVTSAQKNPTAFYLCASSSRPGGNQPQHFGDGTRLSIL.

The gene calls are TRBV5-4 and TRBJ2-7; the D gene is possibly TRBD1 (6 bases). V shed 4 bases and J shed 0 bases, with 14 bases lying between them. The CDR3 has 15 amino acids. Germline V gene sequence: CDR1 SGHNT, CDR2 YYREEE (reference sequence). The CDR3 loop reads CASSRDNLGSYEQYF. The CDR3 DNA follows: TGTGCCAGCAGCAGGGACAACTTGGGCTCCTACGAGCAGTACTTC. Full variable domain (rest looked up from reference TRBV5-4 and TRBJ2-7): ETGVTQSPTHLIKTRGQQVTLRCSSQSGHNTVSWYQQALGQGPQFIFQYYREEENGRGNFPPRFSGLQFPNYSSELNVNALELDDSALYLCASSRDNLGSYEQYFGPGTRLTVT.

The CDR3 spells CASSPWQGAYEQYF. CDR3 nucleotides: TGTGCCAGCTCCCCCTGGCAGGGGGCCTACGAGCAGTACTTC. The V gene is TRBV18, the J gene TRBJ2-7; 7 bases are shared with TRBD1. CDR1 is KGHSH and CDR2 is LQKENI in the germline V gene. The length of the CDR3 is 14 residues. The J segment lost 2 bases and the V segment lost 6 bases, leaving 7 bases of the junction unmatched.

The rearrangement joins TRBV2 to TRBJ2-6; D call uncertain. Germline V gene sequence: CDR1 SNHLY, CDR2 FYNNEI. Trimming removed 7 bases at V and 0 bases at J, with 4 bases between. The length of the CDR3 is 13 residues. The CDR3 here is CASTFSGANVLTF. Written as DNA, the CDR3 is TGTGCCAGCACCTTCTCTGGGGCCAACGTCCTGACTTTC.

The chain carries TRBV28 and TRBJ2-1; 12 bases line up with TRBD2. Germline CDR1 is MDHEN and CDR2 is SYDVKM. Trimming at V came to 4 bases and at J to 8 bases, leaving 6 bases not matched to a gene. The CDR3 sequence is 15 residues long. In DNA, the CDR3 is TGTGCCAGCAGTTGGACTAGCGGGATTTTTGATGAGCAGTTCTTC. As protein: CASSWTSGIFDEQFF.

The V gene is TRBV20-1, the J gene TRBJ1-1, with TRBD1 identical over 7 bases. This CDR3 contains 11 residues. Germline V gene lookup returns CDR1 DFQATT and CDR2 SNEGSKA (reference sequence). V lost 6 bases and J lost 5; bases outside the gene matches: 3. The CDR3 region is CSAFRGTEAFF. The CDR3 bases are TGCAGTGCCTTCAGGGGGACTGAAGCTTTCTTT.

V and J are TRBV7-2 and TRBJ2-7; D not resolved. Deletions cut 1 base from V and 3 bases from J, with 10 bases between. This CDR3 is built from 14 residues. CDR1 is SGHTA, CDR2 FQGNSA, per germline. In DNA, the CDR3 is TGTGCCAGCAGCTTAGTTGGCAGTGTCTACGAGCAGTACTTC. This gives the protein CASSLVGSVYEQYF.

The chain uses TRBV28 and TRBJ2-5, with D perhaps TRBD1 (6 bases). This CDR3 has 17 amino acids. Germline CDR1 and CDR2: MDHEN and SYDVKM. V was trimmed by 6 bases and J by 3 bases, leaving 23 bases between them. The CDR3 loop reads CASRSEKKAGVKETQYF. CDR3 in DNA: TGTGCCAGCAGGTCCGAAAAAAAGGCAGGGGTTAAAGAGACCCAGTACTTC. Complete variable domain (other parts from reference TRBV28 and TRBJ2-5): DVKVTQSSRYLVKRTGEKVFLECVQDMDHENMFWYRQDPGLGLRLIYFSYDVKMKEKGDIPEGYSVSREKKERFSLILESASTNQTSMYLCASRSEKKAGVKETQYFGPGTRLLVL.